These 14 T cell receptor beta chains share one sample of origin, sequenced in a study of T cell changes during pregnancy in multiple sclerosis. The data were produced by immunoSEQ multiplex PCR, yet TCRdb's version contains in-frame clones alone and is incomplete. The repertoire has under 80,000 clones, around 94% of them found once; the top ten carry approximately 0.58%. The material was peripheral blood, obtained in the third trimester of pregnancy. Source of these receptors: a female donor with multiple sclerosis, enrolled in a pregnancy study.

The CDR3 coding sequence is TGTGCCAGCAGCTTAGTAGGGGTCCCACAAGAGACCCAGTACTTC. Encoded protein: CASSLVGVPQETQYF. The chain links TRBV7-2 to TRBJ2-5, with D possibly TRBD1 on 5 matching bases. V was shortened by 1 base and J by 2 bases, with 11 bases between the two germline ends. CDR3 size: 15 residues. Germline V gives CDR1 SGHTA, CDR2 FQGNSA. Combining the CDR3 with reference TRBV7-2 and TRBJ2-5 gives the whole variable domain GAGVSQSPSNKVTEKGKDVELRCDPISGHTALYWYRQSLGQGLEFLIYFQGNSAPDKSGLPSDRFSAERTGGSVSTLTIQRTQQEDSAVYLCASSLVGVPQETQYFGPGTRLLVL.

This chain links TRBV6-6 with TRBJ1-4; D is ambiguous. CDR1 and CDR2 from the germline V gene are MNHNY and SVGAGI (reference sequence). The CDR3 loop spans 13 amino acids. Trimming removed 4 bases at V and 7 bases at J, with 10 bases between. CDR3 sequence: CASSFQISEKLFF. Here the CDR3 DNA reads TGTGCCAGCAGTTTCCAAATTTCTGAAAAACTGTTTTTT.

The V and J genes are TRBV15 and TRBJ1-1; D may be TRBD1 (5 bases). The CDR3 loop spans 16 amino acids. Germline CDR1 LNHNV, CDR2 YYDKDF (reference sequence). V gave up 1 base and J gave up 7 bases, with 19 bases separating them. CDR3 in amino acids: CATSRVPRRQGSEAFF. The CDR3 DNA sequence: TGTGCCACCAGCAGAGTACCGCGAAGGCAGGGTAGTGAAGCTTTCTTT.

DNA for the CDR3: TGTGCCAGCTCACCACAGCAGGGGGCGCGAGATACGCAGTATTTT. Protein sequence: CASSPQQGARDTQYF. The chain couples TRBV18 to TRBJ2-3; 8 bases line up with TRBD1. Germline assignment: CDR1 KGHSH and CDR2 LQKENI. CDR3 length: 15 amino acids. The J segment lost 5 bases and the V segment lost 1 base, leaving 5 bases of the junction unmatched.

This chain joins TRBV15 and TRBJ2-5; TRBD2 agrees at 11 bases. After removal of 4 bases from V and 2 bases from J, the junction contained 3 bases not matched to a gene. This CDR3 contains 15 residues. CDR1 and CDR2 (germline): LNHNV, YYDKDF (reference sequence). This CDR3 is CATSKGLAGQETQYF. For the CDR3, the DNA is TGTGCCACCAGCAAAGGACTAGCGGGTCAAGAGACCCAGTACTTC.

As to this clone: This specimen includes other DNA sequences encoding the same CDR3. The V and J genes are TRBV7-2 and TRBJ2-7, with a tentative D call TRBD1 (5 bases). The length of the CDR3 is 14 residues. Trimming stripped 4 bases from V and 3 bases from J, with 13 bases between. The germline CDR1 and CDR2 sequences are SGHTA and FQGNSA. The CDR3 coding sequence is TGTGCCAGCAGCTCAAGACAAGGGGTCTACGAGCAGTACTTC. Protein sequence: CASSSRQGVYEQYF.

The chain combines TRBV7-9 with TRBJ1-1; D possibly corresponds to TRBD1 (5 bases). V dropped 4 bases and J dropped 7 bases, with 13 bases sitting between them. The CDR3 has 13 amino acids. Germline V CDR1 and CDR2: SEHNR, FQNEAQ (reference sequence). The CDR3 reads CASSSNQGNEAFF. CDR3 nucleotides: TGTGCCAGCAGCTCGAATCAGGGCAATGAAGCTTTCTTT.

The chain employs TRBV5-6 and TRBJ1-4, with a possible D match to TRBD1 (5 bases). This CDR3 comprises 16 residues. The V and J ends lost 3 bases and 2 bases respectively, with 14 bases between them. CDR1 and CDR2 (germline): SGHDT, YYEEEE. The CDR3 loop is CASSWGSGSTNEKLFF. The CDR3 bases are TGTGCCAGCAGCTGGGGGAGCGGGAGCACTAATGAAAAACTGTTTTTT. Full variable domain (remainder filled in from reference TRBV5-6 and TRBJ1-4): DAGVTQSPTHLIKTRGQQVTLRCSPKSGHDTVSWYQQALGQGPQFIFQYYEEEERQRGNFPDRFSGHQFPNYSSELNVNALLLGDSALYLCASSWGSGSTNEKLFFGSGTQLSVL.

There are a few counts of this clone. The V and J genes are TRBV29-1 and TRBJ2-7, with D possibly matching TRBD2 (5 bases). Germline CDR1 is SQVTM and CDR2 is ANQGSEA. CDR3 length: 16 residues. V was pared by 3 bases and J by 3 bases, with 21 bases between. The CDR3 spells CSVDAWGEGTSYEQYF. Written as DNA, the CDR3 is TGCAGCGTTGATGCCTGGGGTGAGGGTACAAGCTACGAGCAGTACTTC.

CDR3 DNA: TGTGCCAGCAGCCTCCGGACTGAATCCTCCTACGAGCAGTACTTC. Translation: CASSLRTESSYEQYF. The V and J genes are TRBV9 and TRBJ2-7, with a weak D call TRBD2 (5 bases). CDR1 is SGDLS and CDR2 is YYNGEE in the germline V gene. This CDR3 contains 15 residues. Between the trimmed V and J ends, which lost 4 bases and 0 bases, there was a span of 14 bases.

The table lists this clone with a few counts. The V and J genes are TRBV6-4 and TRBJ2-2; TRBD1 is a possible D gene (6 bases). Germline-derived CDR1 and CDR2 are MRHNA and SNTAGT. V was cut by 4 bases and J by 1 base, with 10 bases left in between. This CDR3 contains 15 residues. CDR3 protein: CASSALQGNTGELFF. Here the CDR3 DNA reads TGTGCCAGCAGTGCCTTACAGGGGAACACCGGGGAGCTGTTTTTT.

The chain recombines TRBV19 with TRBJ1-2, with 11 bases identical to TRBD1. V lost 6 bases to trimming and J lost 3 bases; unmatched junction nucleotides: 9. Germline V gene data show CDR1 as LNHDA and CDR2 as SQIVND (reference sequence). The CDR3 covers 16 residues. The CDR3 region has the DNA TGTGCCAGTAGGACGAGCCCGGGACAGGGGGACTATGGCTACACCTTC. It is translated as CASRTSPGQGDYGYTF.

V and J are TRBV30 and TRBJ1-1; D is unresolved. The germline CDR1 and CDR2 sequences are GTSNPN and SVGIG (reference sequence). The CDR3 is 11 amino acids. Trimming stripped 3 bases from V and 4 bases from J, with 6 bases between. CDR3 loop: CAWRFSTEAFF. The DNA of the CDR3 is TGTGCCTGGAGGTTTAGCACTGAAGCTTTCTTT.

V usage is TRBV5-4 and J usage is TRBJ1-6; TRBD1 is a possible D gene (6 bases). With 0 bases removed from V and 10 bases from J, the gap between germline ends came to 20 bases. This CDR3 is 17 amino acids long. In germline, CDR1 is SGHNT, CDR2 YYREEE (reference sequence). The CDR3 region is CASSLVRGNDRNSPLHF. In DNA form, the CDR3 reads TGTGCCAGCAGCTTGGTAAGGGGGAACGATAGGAACTCACCCCTCCACTTT.